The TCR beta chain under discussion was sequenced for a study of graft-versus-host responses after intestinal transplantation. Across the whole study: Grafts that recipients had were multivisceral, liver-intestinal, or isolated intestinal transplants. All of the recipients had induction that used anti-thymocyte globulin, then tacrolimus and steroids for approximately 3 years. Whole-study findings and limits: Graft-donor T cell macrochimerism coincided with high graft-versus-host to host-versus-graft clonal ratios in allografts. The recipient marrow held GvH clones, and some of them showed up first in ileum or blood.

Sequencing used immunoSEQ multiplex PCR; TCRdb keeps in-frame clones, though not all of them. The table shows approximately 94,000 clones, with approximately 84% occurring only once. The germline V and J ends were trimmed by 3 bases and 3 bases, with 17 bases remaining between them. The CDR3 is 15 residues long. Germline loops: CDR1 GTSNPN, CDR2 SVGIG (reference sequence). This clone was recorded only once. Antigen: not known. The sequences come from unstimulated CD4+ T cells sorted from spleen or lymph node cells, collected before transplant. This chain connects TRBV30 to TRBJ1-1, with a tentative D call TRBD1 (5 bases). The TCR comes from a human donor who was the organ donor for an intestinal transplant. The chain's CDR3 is CAWSSHRGGDTEAFF. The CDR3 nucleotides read TGTGCCTGGAGCTCACACCGCGGGGGGGACACTGAAGCTTTCTTT.